A selection of T cell receptor beta chains follows, all from one sample in a study of tumor and adjacent non-tumor tissue in lung cancer. TCRdb itself ran the multiplex PCR reads through MiXCR, one entry per CDR3 protein. Of 75,000 to 95,000 distinct CDR3 sequences in the sample, around 64% were seen once. The specimen was lung tumor tissue. The receptors were gathered from a man aged 55 to 70 with non-small cell lung cancer. Both conserved end residues are part of each CDR3. The D gene is left open where the match is weak. The size entry is marked missing in some rows and otherwise reads once, few, many or a size class.

>once|-|TRBJ2-4|TRBV4-2
CASSQDAVTPANVQYF
TGTGCCAGCAGCCAAGATGCAGTCACCCCAGCGAACGTTCAGTACTTC
>many|-|TRBJ2-4|TRBV6-2/TRBV6-3
CASSYSPDSQAKNIQYF
TGTGCCAGCAGTTACTCCCCGGACTCACAAGCCAAAAACATTCAGTACTTC
>-|-|TRBJ1-5|TRBV4-1
CASSQAPVGSNQPQQF
TGCGCGAGTAGCCAAGCCCCAGTAGGGAGCAATCAGCCCCAGCAATTT
>-|TRBD1|TRBJ1-5|TRBV6-1
CASNPSGGQGSVSNQPQHF
TGTGCCAGCAACCCCTCAGGAGGACAGGGGTCGGTTAGCAATCAGCCCCAGCATTTT
>-|-|TRBJ2-7|TRBV11-1
CASSFPGGAYQHYF
TGTGCCAGCAGCTTTCCCGGTGGCGCCTACCAGCATTACTTC
>-|-|TRBJ1-6|TRBV7-8
CASSLEPNSHLHF
TGTGCTAGCAGCTTAGAACCAAATTCACACCTCCACTTT
>medium-sized|-|TRBJ2-2|TRBV11-2
CASTHRVTNTGELFF
TGTGCCAGCACCCACAGGGTAACGAACACCGGGGAGCTGTTTTTT
>-|TRBD2|TRBJ2-1|TRBV24-1
CATKGTRGWDEQFF
TGTGCCACGAAAGGGACTAGGGGCTGGGATGAGCAGTTCTTC
>-|-|TRBJ2-3|TRBV7-9
CTSSSVGGDTQYF
TGTACCAGCAGCTCAGTAGGGGGAGATACGCAGTATTTT
>-|TRBD2|TRBJ2-1|TRBV20-1
CSATPSLAGPRAYNEQFF
TGCAGTGCTACTCCGAGTCTAGCGGGGCCTCGGGCCTACAATGAGCAGTTCTTC
>-|-|TRBJ2-3|TRBV12-3/TRBV12-4
CASHGSRGPPTNTQYF
TGTGCCAGCCATGGCTCACGGGGGCCCCCCACAAATACGCAGTATTTT
>-|-|TRBJ2-2|TRBV5-4
CASSFVVRRRSTGEMFF
TGTGCCAGCAGCTTCGTGGTCAGGAGGAGGTCCACCGGGGAGATGTTTTTT
>many|-|TRBJ2-1|TRBV6-6
CASSYHRQARIDEQFF
TGTGCCAGCAGTTACCACAGACAGGCTCGTATAGATGAGCAGTTCTTC
>-|-|TRBJ2-1|TRBV4-1
CASNQSHSRNEQFF
TGCGCCAGCAACCAATCTCACAGTCGAAATGAGCAGTTCTTC
>few|-|TRBJ2-1|TRBV10-3
CAISDPNEQFF
TGTGCCATCAGTGATCCCAATGAGCAGTTCTTC
>-|TRBD1|TRBJ1-4|TRBV12-3/TRBV12-4
CASSPPGQLEKLFF
TGTGCCAGCAGTCCCCCGGGACAGTTGGAAAAACTGTTTTTT
>few|-|TRBJ1-2|TRBV25-1
CASSKDSFGYTF
TGTGCCAGCAGTAAGGACAGTTTTGGCTACACCTTC
>-|TRBD1|TRBJ1-5|TRBV20-1
CSAKQGAGSYSNQPQHF
TGCAGTGCAAAACAGGGGGCTGGGTCCTATAGCAATCAGCCCCAGCATTTT
>many|-|TRBJ2-3|TRBV28
CASSSGHTLSTDTQYF
TGTGCCAGCAGTTCAGGACACACACTGAGCACAGATACGCAGTATTTT
>medium-sized|-|TRBJ2-7|TRBV6-6
CASSYSGDAWEQYF
TGTGCCAGCAGTTACTCGGGGGACGCGTGGGAGCAGTACTTC
>-|-|TRBJ2-3|TRBV11-2
CASSFRDATDTQYF
TGTGCCAGCAGCTTCCGGGACGCCACAGATACGCAGTATTTT
>-|-|TRBJ2-7|TRBV6-6
CASRPSKGNEEYF
TGTGCCAGCAGACCGTCTAAGGGGAACGAGGAGTACTTC
>many|-|TRBJ2-5|TRBV5-6
CASSSSVRRQETQYF
TGTGCCAGCAGCTCCTCGGTCCGGAGACAAGAGACCCAGTACTTC
>-|-|TRBJ2-2|TRBV5-4
CAISLGGIIGELFF
TGTGCCATCAGCTTAGGGGGAATCATCGGGGAGCTGTTTTTT
>-|-|TRBJ1-1|TRBV6-5
CARAGTLNTEAFF
TGTGCCAGAGCCGGGACACTGAACACTGAAGCTTTCTTT
>-|-|TRBJ1-2|TRBV11-3
CASSSRVSNYGYTF
TGTGCCAGCAGCTCCAGGGTATCTAACTATGGCTACACATTC
>few|-|TRBJ2-7|TRBV30
CAWSVGAWEQYF
TGTGCCTGGAGTGTAGGAGCCTGGGAGCAGTACTTC
>-|-|TRBJ1-5|TRBV25-1
CASRAGGRWNQPQHF
TGTGCCAGCAGGGCCGGCGGGAGGTGGAATCAGCCCCAGCATTTT
>-|TRBD2|TRBJ2-1|TRBV28
CASSSVAGGRNNGQFF
TGTGCCAGCAGTTCAGTAGCGGGAGGTCGGAACAATGGGCAGTTCTTC
>-|-|TRBJ1-5|TRBV12-3/TRBV12-4
CASCPRRGSQHF
TGTGCCAGCTGTCCCAGGAGGGGCAGCCAGCATTTT
>-|-|TRBJ2-3|TRBV11-2
CASRYEGLDTQYF
TGTGCCAGCAGATACGAAGGGTTGGATACACAGTATTTT
>once|-|TRBJ2-1|TRBV11-1
CASSLATGPGRGQFF
TGTGCTAGCAGTTTAGCGACGGGACCCGGGAGGGGGCAATTCTTC
>-|TRBD1|TRBJ1-2|TRBV5-4
CAISGPGGSYGYTF
TGTGCCATTAGCGGACCAGGGGGCAGCTATGGCTACACCTTC
>-|-|TRBJ2-2|TRBV29-1
CSVKAGPGELFF
TGCAGCGTTAAGGCAGGGCCCGGGGAGCTATTTTTT
>-|TRBD2|TRBJ2-5|TRBV5-1
CASSSTGPREIQYF
TGCGCCAGCAGCTCCACAGGACCGCGGGAGATCCAGTACTTC
>once|-|TRBJ1-1|TRBV4-1
CASSFVRVDTDAFF
TGCGCCAGCAGTTTTGTCAGGGTGGACACTGACGCCTTCTTT
>-|-|TRBJ2-1|TRBV6-5
CVSSYRRDSYNEQFF
TGTGTTAGCAGTTACAGGCGGGACTCTTACAATGAACAGTTCTTC
>-|TRBD2|TRBJ2-2|TRBV4-1
CTSSQVSGGTNGELFF
TGCACCAGCAGCCAAGTCAGCGGGGGGACTAACGGGGAGCTGTTTTTT
>many|TRBD1|TRBJ1-3|TRBV20-1
CSASTDRGRGNTIYF
TGCAGTGCTAGCACAGACAGGGGGCGAGGAAACACCATATATTTT
>many|-|TRBJ2-7|TRBV12-3/TRBV12-4
CASSRSGMGEQYF
TGTGCCAGCAGTCGCTCAGGGATGGGGGAGCAGTACTTC
>-|-|TRBJ1-3|TRBV28
CASSFVSRSGNTIYF
TGTGCCAGCAGTTTCGTCTCCCGCTCTGGAAACACCATATATTTT
>many|TRBD1|TRBJ2-3|TRBV7-8
CASSWDGDHSGTGGLTDTQYF
TGTGCCAGCAGCTGGGATGGGGACCATTCCGGGACAGGGGGCTTAACAGATACGCAGTATTTT